Shown below are 25 T cell receptor beta chains from a single sample sequenced in a study of human T cells and chemical hapten exposure. MiXCR was run by TCRdb on the RACE reads, yielding one entry per CDR3 protein. This sample has 65,000 to 85,000 distinct CDR3 sequences, with 12% found just once. Time point noted: patch test 1, 2 weeks after DPC sensitization. Documented treatment: therapeutic diphenylcyclopropenone sensitization with weekly scalp DPC. This sample comprised whole blood, obtained in connection with sensitization to the hapten diphenylcyclopropenone (DPC). Receptors originate from a woman in her fifties or sixties with alopecia areata. Some clones in this sample may be carry-over from other donors' samples.

This clonotype was found many times. The chain recombines TRBV6-2 or TRBV6-3 with TRBJ2-3, with D uncertain. The germline V gene has CDR1 MNHEY and CDR2 SVGEGT. Deletions cut 6 bases from V and 0 bases from J, with 4 bases between. The CDR3 extends over 12 amino acids. CDR3 coding DNA: TGTGCCAGCAGCTCCAGCACAGATACGCAGTATTTT. It yields the protein CASSSSTDTQYF.

The V gene is TRBV18, the J gene TRBJ1-1, with TRBD1 matching over 9 bases. CDR1 and CDR2 from the germline V gene are KGHSH and LQKENI. J lost 0 bases, V lost 3 bases, and 2 bases had no gene match. The CDR3 has 15 amino acids. The CDR3 sequence: CASSPTGGLNTEAFF. The CDR3 coding sequence is TGTGCCAGCTCACCGACAGGGGGACTGAACACTGAAGCTTTCTTT.

Many counts were recorded for this clonotype. The chain couples TRBV6-5 to TRBJ1-1, with D uncertain. V was shortened by 2 bases and J by 6 bases, with 4 bases between the two germline ends. The CDR3 spans 11 residues. In germline, CDR1 is MNHEY, CDR2 SVGAGI. The CDR3 DNA follows: TGTGCCAGCAGTTACGAATCTGAAGCTTTCTTT. Translating gives CASSYESEAFF.

The rearrangement uses TRBV6-6 and TRBJ2-2; D unresolved. This CDR3 has 11 amino acids. The V end was cut by 5 bases, the J end by 8 bases, with 6 bases between. Germline lookup yields CDR1 MNHNY and CDR2 SVGAGI (reference sequence). The CDR3 sequence: CASSPRGELFF. CDR3 in DNA: TGTGCCAGCAGTCCTCGGGGGGAGCTGTTTTTT.

This sequence joins TRBV10-2 and TRBJ1-1; no reliable D call. The CDR3 runs to 13 residues. CDR1 WSHSY and CDR2 SAAADI come from the germline V gene. Trimming took 4 bases from V and 0 from J, leaving 6 bases between them. Here the CDR3 DNA reads TGCGCCAGCAGTGGGCAGGTGAACACTGAAGCTTTCTTT. Translation gives CASSGQVNTEAFF.

Ten or more counts support this clonotype. This chain links TRBV5-4 with TRBJ2-7; unclear D gene. Trimming pared 0 bases from V and 4 bases from J, leaving 8 bases between. Germline assignment: CDR1 SGHNT and CDR2 YYREEE (reference sequence). This CDR3 has 13 amino acids. Here the CDR3 DNA reads TGTGCCAGCAGCTTGGAATGGGTATACGAGCAGTACTTC. It is translated as CASSLEWVYEQYF.

This clonotype was observed many times. This chain joins TRBV10-3 and TRBJ1-5; D uncertain. The length of the CDR3 is 15 residues. Germline V gene sequence: CDR1 ENHRY, CDR2 SYGVKD. Trimming left V 5 bases short and J 4 bases short, with 15 bases between. The CDR3 here is CAISNGLGRNQPQHF. CDR3 DNA: TGTGCCATCAGTAACGGGCTGGGGAGGAATCAGCCCCAGCATTTT.

This clonotype was seen at least ten times. The chain is built from TRBV29-1 and TRBJ1-1; D is undetermined. The CDR3 spans 11 residues. Trimming removed 4 bases at V and 7 bases at J, with 10 bases between. Germline V gene data show CDR1 as SQVTM and CDR2 as ANQGSEA. For the CDR3, the DNA is TGCAGCGTTGCAAATAATGTTGAAGCTTTCTTT. Protein sequence: CSVANNVEAFF.

This clonotype has ten or more counts. The rearrangement links TRBV24-1 to TRBJ2-7; D may be TRBD2 (5 bases). The CDR3 is made up of 13 amino acids. In germline, CDR1 is KGHDR, CDR2 SFDVKD. The V end lost 8 bases, the J end lost 1 base, and 11 bases lay between the germline ends. The CDR3 bases are TGTGCCACCATCGGGGTCGAGTCCTACGAGCAGTACTTC. It codes for CATIGVESYEQYF.

The chain joins TRBV19 to TRBJ2-1; 7 bases align to TRBD1. V dropped 4 bases and J dropped 0; count of bases not matched to a gene: 6. CDR1 and CDR2 (germline): LNHDA, SQIVND (reference sequence). The CDR3 sequence is 16 residues long. The CDR3 loop is CASSTRDRSSYNEQFF. CDR3 DNA: TGTGCCAGTAGTACACGGGACAGAAGCTCCTACAATGAGCAGTTCTTC.

The rearrangement joins TRBV18 to TRBJ2-7; D gene unclear. V gave up 3 bases and J gave up 3 bases, with 12 bases separating them. This CDR3 region has 14 residues. CDR1 and CDR2 from the germline V gene are KGHSH and LQKENI. The CDR3 sequence is CASSPDISSYEQYF. Here the CDR3 DNA reads TGTGCCAGCTCACCCGACATCTCCAGCTACGAGCAGTACTTC.

This clonotype appeared a few times. This chain links TRBV7-2 with TRBJ1-5; 10 nucleotides line up with TRBD1. V lost 7 bases, J lost 4 bases, and 7 bases stayed unmatched. CDR1 SGHTA and CDR2 FQGNSA come from the germline V gene. This CDR3 region has 15 residues. The CDR3 nucleotides read TGTGCCAGCACCCCTGGGACAGGGGCGAATCAGCCCCAGCATTTT. Translating gives CASTPGTGANQPQHF.

In this sample, this clonotype turned up a few times. The chain recombines TRBV14 with TRBJ1-4, with 8 bases aligning to TRBD1. From germline, CDR1 is SGHDN and CDR2 FVKESK. The trim removed 2 bases at V and 6 bases at J, leaving 8 bases unmatched. There are 16 residues in the CDR3. The CDR3 nucleotides are TGTGCCAGCAGCCAACGCGGACAGGGTGGCGATGAAAAACTGTTTTTT. Its protein product is CASSQRGQGGDEKLFF. Full variable domain (rest looked up from reference TRBV14 and TRBJ1-4): EAGVTQFPSHSVIEKGQTVTLRCDPISGHDNLYWYRRVMGKEIKFLLHFVKESKQDESGMPNNRFLAERTGGTYSTLKVQPAELEDSGVYFCASSQRGQGGDEKLFFGSGTQLSVL.

This clonotype was observed a few times. The genes are TRBV6-1 and TRBJ2-7; no reliable D call. The CDR3 runs 17 residues. Germline CDR1 reads MNHNS; CDR2 reads SASEGT. V lost 2 bases to trimming and J lost 1 base, with 18 bases between them. DNA of the CDR3: TGTGCCAGCAGTGAATGGTTGGGATCAGGTCTGTCCTACGAGCAGTACTTC. It yields the protein CASSEWLGSGLSYEQYF.

The sample holds many counts of this clonotype. The chain joins TRBV5-1 to TRBJ2-1; D may be TRBD2 (7 bases). V shed 4 bases and J shed 8 bases, with 19 bases lying between them. The CDR3 sequence is 15 residues long. Per germline, CDR1 SGHRS and CDR2 YFSETQ. The chain's CDR3 is CASSPMGRGMDEQFF. The CDR3 nucleotides are TGCGCCAGCAGCCCAATGGGGAGGGGGATGGATGAGCAGTTCTTC.

The chain combines TRBV20-1 with TRBJ1-2; a weak D match, TRBD1 (5 bases). Germline V gene data show CDR1 as DFQATT and CDR2 as SNEGSKA (reference sequence). This CDR3 spans 10 amino acids. Trimming took off 5 bases at V and 10 bases at J, with 11 bases between the two ends. CDR3 DNA sequence: TGCAGTGCTGCCGGGGCCTTCTACACCTTC. It translates to CSAAGAFYTF.

This clonotype was seen at least ten times. The rearrangement links TRBV6-5 to TRBJ2-5; TRBD2 is a possible D gene (5 bases). The V and J ends lost 6 bases and 1 base respectively, with 15 bases between them. CDR1 and CDR2 (germline): MNHEY, SVGAGI. The CDR3 is 15 amino acids. CDR3 nucleotide sequence: TGTGCCAGCAGCAACGGGCGGACTGTCCAAGAGACCCAGTACTTC. It yields the protein CASSNGRTVQETQYF.

This clonotype was counted between two and nine times. V gene TRBV7-3 combines with J gene TRBJ1-1; D gene ambiguous. Germline lookup yields CDR1 SGHTA and CDR2 FQGTGA. The CDR3 spans 15 residues. The ends were cut back, 0 bases at V and 4 bases at J, with 12 bases in the middle. CDR3 sequence (DNA): TGTGCCAGCAGCTTAACCCCAGGCTCTAGCACTGAAGCTTTCTTT. Its protein is CASSLTPGSSTEAFF.

V is TRBV7-9 and J is TRBJ2-1; D could derive from TRBD1 or TRBD2 (5 bases each). The germline V gene has CDR1 SEHNR and CDR2 FQNEAQ (reference sequence). The CDR3 sequence is 11 residues long. V shed 5 bases and J shed 9 bases, with 8 bases lying between them. The CDR3, as DNA: TGTGCCAGCAGCCGGGACCTTGAGCAGTTCTTC. It translates to CASSRDLEQFF.

The rearrangement uses TRBV2 and TRBJ2-6; D call uncertain. The V end was cut by 3 bases, the J end by 0 bases, with 3 bases between. This CDR3 is built from 14 residues. Germline assignment: CDR1 SNHLY and CDR2 FYNNEI. CDR3 in DNA: TGTGCCAGCAGTGAGTACTCTGGGGCCAACGTCCTGACTTTC. Translation gives CASSEYSGANVLTF. Full variable domain (rest looked up from reference TRBV2 and TRBJ2-6): EPEVTQTPSHQVTQMGQEVILRCVPISNHLYFYWYRQILGQKVEFLVSFYNNEISEKSEIFDDQFSVERPDGSNFTLKIRSTKLEDSAMYFCASSEYSGANVLTFGAGSRLTVL.

This clonotype was counted a few times. This chain links TRBV7-9 with TRBJ2-5; D is uncertain. The CDR3 is 15 residues long. The germline V gene has CDR1 SEHNR and CDR2 FQNEAQ (reference sequence). V lost 5 bases and J 0 bases, leaving 13 bases between the germline ends. The CDR3 spells CASSPYTRYQETQYF. DNA for the CDR3: TGTGCCAGCAGCCCCTATACGCGGTACCAAGAGACCCAGTACTTC.

This clonotype was seen at least ten times. V gene TRBV10-2 combines with J gene TRBJ2-4; 7 positions agree with TRBD1. The J segment lost 0 bases and the V segment lost 10 bases, leaving 12 bases of the junction unmatched. CDR1 WSHSY and CDR2 SAAADI come from the germline V gene. The CDR3 is made up of 16 amino acids. The CDR3 DNA reads as TGCGCCACCCGGACAGGATTAAATCTAGCCAAAAACATTCAGTACTTC. Protein: CATRTGLNLAKNIQYF.

This clonotype was seen ten or more times. The chain links TRBV12-3 or TRBV12-4 to TRBJ1-5; maybe TRBD1 (6 bases). V lost 4 bases and J 5 bases, leaving 15 bases between the germline ends. This CDR3 is built from 15 residues. CDR3 nucleotides: TGTGCCAGCAGTTACTCGGGGGGCGAGGATCAGCCCCAGCATTTT. This gives the protein CASSYSGGEDQPQHF.

This chain links TRBV4-2 with TRBJ1-1; D is ambiguous. Germline V gene data show CDR1 as LGHNA and CDR2 as YNFKEQ. The CDR3 is made up of 12 amino acids. Trimming left V 4 bases short and J 5 bases short, with 8 bases between. CDR3 sequence reads: CASSRFGTEAFF. The CDR3 DNA is TGTGCCAGCAGCCGTTTCGGGACTGAAGCTTTCTTT.

This clonotype appeared many times. V usage is TRBV20-1 and J usage is TRBJ1-3; 10 nucleotides align to TRBD1. The germline V gene has CDR1 DFQATT and CDR2 SNEGSKA (reference sequence). This CDR3 has 16 amino acids. Losses at the gene ends were 1 base for V and 7 bases for J; bases not matched to a gene: 10. The CDR3 nucleotides are TGCAGTGCTAGAGCCTGGACAGGGGGTGACGGCAACACCATATATTTT. This gives the protein CSARAWTGGDGNTIYF.